This is a list of T cell receptor beta chains from one sample in a study of Ad26.COV2.S vaccination and SARS-CoV-2 variants. Libraries were prepared by immunoSEQ multiplex PCR; TCRdb keeps only in-frame clonotypes and omits some of them. The table includes about 410,000 clones, roughly 90% detected once. Sequencing was performed on peripheral blood, taken in a trial of Ad26.COV2.S vaccine versus placebo. The receptors were sampled from a person between 18 and 65 years old who received the Ad26.COV2.S COVID-19 vaccine or a placebo. CDR3s include the opening cysteine and the closing phenylalanine or tryptophan. The D gene is left open where the match is weak. Clone size is shown for a subset of rows, as once, few, many or a class of expanded clone.

V gene	J gene	D gene	clone size	CDR3 protein	CDR3 DNA
TRBV5-1	TRBJ2-5	TRBD1	NA	CASSLMGQTQETQYF	TGCGCCAGCAGCTTGATGGGACAGACGCAAGAGACCCAGTACTTC
TRBV27	TRBJ1-1	NA	NA	CASRRRVTGSDTEAFF	TGTGCCAGCAGACGGAGAGTAACAGGGTCTGACACTGAAGCTTTCTTT
TRBV27	TRBJ2-3	NA	NA	CASSLSAGTTDTQYF	TGTGCCAGCAGTTTATCGGCAGGGACCACAGATACGCAGTATTTT
TRBV5-4	TRBJ1-4	NA	once	CASSLAGHEKLFF	TGTGCCAGCAGCTTGGCAGGGCATGAAAAACTGTTTTTT
TRBV5-1	TRBJ1-2	NA	NA	CASSLAAPTNYGYTF	TGCGCCAGCAGCTTGGCAGCACCCACTAACTATGGCTACACCTTC
TRBV28	TRBJ2-1	TRBD1	once	CASSPMGQGDNEQFF	TGTGCCAGCAGTCCGATGGGACAGGGAGACAATGAGCAGTTCTTC
TRBV30	TRBJ2-5	TRBD1	NA	CAWSLGQQETQYF	TGTGCCTGGAGTTTGGGACAGCAAGAGACCCAGTACTTC
TRBV15	TRBJ2-1	NA	NA	CATSESREAYNEQFF	TGTGCCACCAGCGAAAGTCGGGAAGCCTACAATGAGCAGTTCTTC
TRBV7-2	TRBJ2-2	NA	NA	CASSFRVGTGELFF	TGTGCCAGCAGCTTCCGGGTGGGCACCGGGGAGCTGTTTTTT
TRBV5-1	TRBJ2-7	TRBD1	NA	CASSLTGGARGEQYF	TGCGCCAGCAGCCTGACAGGGGGCGCACGGGGCGAGCAGTACTTC
TRBV15	TRBJ2-3	NA	NA	CATSTKTGLGTDTQYF	TGTGCCACCAGCACCAAAACAGGGTTGGGCACAGATACGCAGTATTTT
TRBV11-2	TRBJ2-1	NA	NA	CASSLSEFEQFF	TGTGCCAGCAGCTTATCGGAATTTGAGCAGTTCTTC
TRBV13	TRBJ1-3	NA	once	CASALGPLGGNTIYF	TGTGCCAGCGCGTTAGGCCCCCTCGGGGGAAACACCATATATTTT
TRBV9	TRBJ2-2	NA	NA	CASSESGYTGELFF	TGTGCCAGCAGCGAGTCAGGGTATACCGGGGAGCTGTTTTTT
TRBV6-6	TRBJ1-5	TRBD1	NA	CASSYEDRSNQPQHF	TGTGCCAGCAGTTACGAGGACAGGAGCAATCAGCCCCAGCATTTT
TRBV7-9	TRBJ1-2	NA	NA	CASSLLGGRNYGYTF	TGTGCCAGCAGCCTACTCGGGGGGCGCAACTATGGCTACACCTTC
TRBV7-9	TRBJ2-2	NA	NA	CASRGNTGELFF	TGTGCCAGCAGGGGGAACACCGGGGAGCTGTTTTTT
TRBV20-1	TRBJ2-1	NA	NA	CSASMPFNEQFF	TGCAGTGCTAGTATGCCGTTCAATGAGCAGTTCTTC
TRBV7-6	TRBJ2-7	TRBD1	NA	CASSLFDRGHCREQYF	TGTGCCAGCAGCTTATTTGACAGGGGGCATTGTCGAGAGCAGTACTTC
TRBV21-1	TRBJ2-7	NA	NA	CASSKGSERRVAYYEQYF	TGTGCCAGCAGCAAGGGGTCCGAGAGGCGAGTAGCGTACTACGAGCAGTACTTC
TRBV12-5	TRBJ2-1	NA	NA	CASGLPTTSSSYNEQFF	TGTGCTAGTGGTTTGCCCACGACGAGCAGCTCCTACAATGAGCAGTTCTTC
TRBV11-2	TRBJ1-2	TRBD1	NA	CASSLDPTGDYGYTF	TGTGCCAGCAGCTTAGACCCTACAGGGGACTATGGCTACACCTTC
TRBV24-1	TRBJ1-1	NA	NA	CATSALTQEGDTEAFF	TGTGCCACCAGTGCTTTAACTCAGGAGGGGGACACTGAAGCTTTCTTT
TRBV28	TRBJ1-3	NA	NA	CASEPGGDPGNTIYF	TGTGCCAGCGAACCTGGGGGGGACCCTGGAAACACCATATATTTT
TRBV19	TRBJ1-3	NA	NA	CASSMSGTSGNTIYF	TGTGCCAGTAGTATGTCAGGGACTTCTGGAAACACCATATATTTT
TRBV6-2/TRBV6-3	TRBJ2-7	NA	NA	CASSFGSEYEQYF	TGTGCCAGCAGTTTCGGCTCGGAATACGAGCAGTACTTC
TRBV9	TRBJ2-7	NA	NA	CASSVGGSHYEQYF	TGTGCCAGCAGCGTAGGGGGTTCCCACTACGAGCAGTACTTC
TRBV27	TRBJ1-1	NA	NA	CASILRTVGGSLVGTEAFF	TGTGCCAGCATACTCAGGACAGTCGGGGGCTCCCTCGTAGGCACTGAAGCTTTCTTT
TRBV7-9	TRBJ2-7	NA	NA	CASSRRDSNSYEQYF	TGTGCCAGCAGCCGACGGGACTCCAACTCCTACGAGCAGTACTTC
TRBV4-3	TRBJ2-7	NA	NA	CASSQDRALYEQYF	TGCGCCAGCAGCCAAGATCGGGCACTCTACGAGCAGTACTTC
TRBV19	TRBJ2-3	NA	NA	CASSIRGFNTDTQYF	TGTGCCAGTAGTATAAGAGGGTTCAACACAGATACGCAGTATTTT
TRBV7-2	TRBJ2-2	NA	once	CASSFRTFANTGELFF	TGTGCCAGCAGCTTCCGGACATTCGCGAACACCGGGGAGCTGTTTTTT
TRBV6-4	TRBJ2-5	NA	NA	CASSDSMGETQYF	TGTGCCAGCAGTGACTCGATGGGAGAGACCCAGTACTTC
TRBV11-2	TRBJ2-2	NA	NA	CASSTLGGLRGRNTGELFF	TGTGCCAGCAGCACCTTAGGGGGGTTGCGGGGGAGGAACACCGGGGAGCTGTTTTTT
TRBV9	TRBJ2-2	NA	NA	CASSVATWAGGGELFF	TGTGCCAGCAGCGTAGCTACATGGGCAGGAGGCGGGGAGCTGTTTTTT
TRBV11-2	TRBJ1-6	NA	NA	CASRDFGTPESPLHF	TGTGCCAGCAGGGATTTCGGGACCCCAGAGTCACCCCTCCACTTT
TRBV28	TRBJ2-2	NA	NA	CASSTPGTPELFF	TGTGCCAGCAGTACACCTGGGACACCTGAGCTGTTTTTT
TRBV7-8	TRBJ2-2	TRBD2	NA	CASSPGLAGVVGELFF	TGTGCCAGCAGCCCGGGACTAGCGGGGGTGGTCGGGGAGCTGTTTTTT
TRBV4-3	TRBJ2-3	NA	NA	CASSQDTGWGTDTQYF	TGCGCCAGCAGCCAGGACACCGGATGGGGCACAGATACGCAGTATTTT
TRBV18	TRBJ2-5	NA	once	CASSPGTQETQYF	TGTGCCAGCTCACCCGGGACTCAAGAGACCCAGTACTTC
TRBV10-3	TRBJ1-2	TRBD1	once	CAISESTRAGGDGYTF	TGTGCCATCAGTGAGTCGACTCGGGCAGGGGGCGATGGCTACACCTTC
TRBV12-5	TRBJ1-2	NA	NA	CASGSPDNLNYGYTF	TGTGCTAGTGGTTCTCCCGACAATCTTAACTATGGCTACACCTTC
TRBV5-5	TRBJ2-5	TRBD1	once	CASSPPLADRGRETQYF	TGTGCCAGCAGCCCGCCACTCGCTGACAGGGGCCGAGAGACCCAGTACTTC
TRBV13	TRBJ2-1	NA	once	CASSLRGRNEQFF	TGTGCCAGCAGCTTAAGGGGGAGGAATGAGCAGTTCTTC
TRBV27	TRBJ2-1	NA	NA	CASSLMTYNEQFF	TGTGCCAGCAGCCTGATGACCTACAATGAGCAGTTCTTC
TRBV6-5	TRBJ1-5	NA	NA	CASSYNGGRNQPQHF	TGTGCCAGCAGTTACAACGGGGGGAGGAATCAGCCCCAGCATTTT
TRBV30	TRBJ1-3	NA	NA	CAWSVETSGNTIYF	TGTGCCTGGAGTGTAGAAACCTCTGGAAACACCATATATTTT
TRBV7-2	TRBJ1-2	TRBD1	NA	CASSLEQGYGYTF	TGTGCCAGCAGCTTAGAACAGGGGTATGGCTACACCTTC
TRBV4-1	TRBJ2-7	NA	NA	CASSHEGPPTYEQYF	TGCGCCAGCAGCCACGAGGGCCCCCCCACCTACGAGCAGTACTTC
TRBV29-1	TRBJ1-2	NA	NA	CSVEDARGRDGYTF	TGCAGCGTTGAAGACGCACGTGGCAGGGACGGCTACACCTTC
TRBV19	TRBJ1-3	NA	NA	CASSVFNTIYF	TGTGCCAGTAGTGTCTTTAACACCATATATTTT
TRBV28	TRBJ2-7	NA	NA	CASSLKAHEQYF	TGTGCCAGCAGTTTAAAGGCCCACGAGCAGTACTTC
TRBV11-2	TRBJ2-1	NA	NA	CASSDPLRGPYNEQFF	TGTGCCAGCAGCGATCCGTTGAGAGGGCCATACAATGAGCAGTTCTTC
TRBV7-2	TRBJ1-6	TRBD1	NA	CASSLGGTGANSPLHF	TGTGCCAGCAGCTTAGGTGGCACAGGGGCTAATTCACCCCTCCACTTT
TRBV4-1	TRBJ1-6	TRBD1	NA	CASSQEPGQVLPMDNSPLHF	TGCGCCAGCAGCCAAGAACCGGGACAGGTACTTCCTATGGATAATTCACCCCTCCACTTT
TRBV6-6	TRBJ1-1	NA	NA	CASRKSGTRGTEAFF	TGTGCCAGCAGGAAAAGTGGGACGCGGGGGACTGAAGCTTTCTTT
TRBV5-1	TRBJ2-7	TRBD1	NA	CASSLGQGISYEQYF	TGCGCCAGCAGCTTGGGACAGGGGATCTCCTACGAGCAGTACTTC
TRBV15	TRBJ2-1	NA	NA	CATSRADPYNEQFF	TGTGCCACCAGCAGGGCCGACCCCTACAATGAGCAGTTCTTC
TRBV11-2	TRBJ2-3	NA	NA	CASRTGASGDLTDTQYF	TGTGCCAGCAGAACTGGGGCCTCCGGGGATCTCACAGATACGCAGTATTTT
TRBV7-9	TRBJ1-1	NA	NA	CASSLEGTQNTEAFF	TGTGCCAGCAGCTTAGAGGGGACCCAGAACACTGAAGCTTTCTTT